The rows below give T cell receptor beta chains drawn from one sample of a study of blood T cell repertoires in COVID-19. The method was immunoSEQ multiplex PCR; TCRdb's version includes in-frame clones alone and lacks a portion of them. The sample holds under 250,000 clones; around four fifths are singletons and the top ten take more than 6%. Sequencing input: peripheral blood. These receptors were taken from a woman aged 60-70 years with active or convalescent COVID-19. The CDR3 runs from the conserved cysteine through the conserved F or W. The order of the fields is clone size, D gene, V gene, J gene, CDR3 protein, CDR3 DNA. D genes are given only for firm matches. Rows give clone size only sometimes, using once, few, many, or a class for an expanded clone.

clone size: .; D gene: TRBD1; V gene: TRBV11-3; J gene: TRBJ1-2; CDR3 protein: CASSFTGDNTRGYTF; CDR3 DNA: TGTGCCAGCAGCTTCACAGGGGATAATACGAGGGGCTACACCTTC
clone size: .; D gene: .; V gene: TRBV6-1; J gene: TRBJ1-2; CDR3 protein: CASSEQAGTGYTF; CDR3 DNA: TGTGCCAGCAGTGAACAGGCAGGGACAGGCTACACCTTC
clone size: .; D gene: TRBD1; V gene: TRBV10-3; J gene: TRBJ2-6; CDR3 protein: CAISADRPPSGANVLTF; CDR3 DNA: TGTGCCATCTCGGCGGACAGGCCACCCTCTGGGGCCAACGTCCTGACTTTC
clone size: .; D gene: .; V gene: TRBV5-1; J gene: TRBJ1-2; CDR3 protein: CASSLVQGTDYGYTF; CDR3 DNA: TGCGCCAGCAGCTTGGTGCAGGGTACGGACTATGGCTACACCTTC
clone size: once; D gene: TRBD1; V gene: TRBV2; J gene: TRBJ1-1; CDR3 protein: CASSDRDRGSAEAFF; CDR3 DNA: TGTGCCAGCAGTGATAGGGACAGGGGGAGCGCTGAAGCTTTCTTT
clone size: .; D gene: .; V gene: TRBV6-6; J gene: TRBJ1-2; CDR3 protein: CASSSRQEPPNYGYTF; CDR3 DNA: TGTGCCAGCAGCTCCCGACAGGAACCCCCTAACTATGGCTACACCTTC
clone size: .; D gene: .; V gene: TRBV30; J gene: TRBJ1-2; CDR3 protein: CAWSIQGSNYGYTF; CDR3 DNA: TGTGCCTGGAGTATCCAGGGCTCCAACTATGGCTACACCTTC
clone size: .; D gene: .; V gene: TRBV3-1/TRBV3-2; J gene: TRBJ2-1; CDR3 protein: CASSPRDNEQFF; CDR3 DNA: TGTGCCAGCAGCCCCCGGGACAATGAGCAGTTCTTC
clone size: .; D gene: TRBD1; V gene: TRBV7-6; J gene: TRBJ2-7; CDR3 protein: CASSRAGQGAYEQYF; CDR3 DNA: TGTGCCAGCAGCAGAGCCGGACAGGGGGCCTACGAGCAGTACTTC
clone size: few; D gene: .; V gene: TRBV7-9; J gene: TRBJ2-1; CDR3 protein: CASSLARRLVRLGNEQFF; CDR3 DNA: TGTGCCAGCAGCTTAGCCCGCCGGCTAGTTCGTCTGGGCAATGAGCAGTTCTTC
clone size: once; D gene: TRBD1; V gene: TRBV24-1; J gene: TRBJ1-1; CDR3 protein: CATRAGTANTEAFF; CDR3 DNA: TGTGCCACCAGGGCGGGGACAGCCAACACTGAAGCTTTCTTT
clone size: .; D gene: TRBD1; V gene: TRBV9; J gene: TRBJ1-1; CDR3 protein: CASSVGTGGAEAFF; CDR3 DNA: TGTGCCAGCAGCGTGGGGACAGGCGGCGCTGAAGCTTTCTTT
clone size: .; D gene: .; V gene: TRBV11-3; J gene: TRBJ1-2; CDR3 protein: CASSLGDETGVYGYTF; CDR3 DNA: TGTGCCAGCAGCTTAGGGGACGAGACAGGCGTCTATGGCTACACCTTC
clone size: few; D gene: TRBD1; V gene: TRBV5-6; J gene: TRBJ1-4; CDR3 protein: CASSPGTGVNEKLFF; CDR3 DNA: TGTGCCAGCAGCCCCGGGACAGGTGTAAATGAAAAACTGTTTTTT
clone size: .; D gene: .; V gene: TRBV2; J gene: TRBJ1-2; CDR3 protein: CASNGPLRGGYTF; CDR3 DNA: TGTGCCAGCAATGGACCGCTCAGGGGTGGCTACACCTTC
clone size: .; D gene: .; V gene: TRBV29-1; J gene: TRBJ2-3; CDR3 protein: CSVEGATNSGDTQYF; CDR3 DNA: TGCAGCGTTGAAGGCGCCACGAATTCAGGGGATACGCAGTATTTT
clone size: .; D gene: TRBD1; V gene: TRBV7-2; J gene: TRBJ1-5; CDR3 protein: CASSLQGGYQPQHF; CDR3 DNA: TGTGCCAGCAGCTTGCAGGGGGGCTATCAGCCCCAGCATTTT
clone size: .; D gene: .; V gene: TRBV2; J gene: TRBJ2-1; CDR3 protein: CASSLARSSYNEQFF; CDR3 DNA: TGTGCCAGCAGTCTAGCGAGGAGCTCCTACAATGAGCAGTTCTTC
clone size: few; D gene: TRBD1; V gene: TRBV6-1; J gene: TRBJ2-6; CDR3 protein: CASSEATGAGANVLTF; CDR3 DNA: TGTGCCAGCAGTGAAGCGACAGGGGCCGGGGCCAACGTCCTGACTTTC
clone size: .; D gene: TRBD1; V gene: TRBV3-1/TRBV3-2; J gene: TRBJ1-6; CDR3 protein: CASSPPGQGPNSPLHF; CDR3 DNA: TGTGCCAGCAGCCCTCCGGGACAGGGGCCTAATTCACCCCTCCACTTT
clone size: .; D gene: TRBD1; V gene: TRBV30; J gene: TRBJ2-3; CDR3 protein: CAWSAGTGGTDTQYF; CDR3 DNA: TGTGCCTGGAGCGCCGGGACAGGGGGAACAGATACGCAGTATTTT
clone size: .; D gene: .; V gene: TRBV7-9; J gene: TRBJ2-2; CDR3 protein: CAMRRRDTGELFF; CDR3 DNA: TGTGCCATGAGACGTCGGGACACCGGGGAGCTGTTTTTT
clone size: .; D gene: TRBD2; V gene: TRBV7-9; J gene: TRBJ2-3; CDR3 protein: CASSQTSGALTDTQYF; CDR3 DNA: TGTGCCAGCAGCCAAACTAGCGGGGCTCTCACAGATACGCAGTATTTT
clone size: .; D gene: TRBD2; V gene: TRBV5-1; J gene: TRBJ2-1; CDR3 protein: CASSRGLAGGHVNEQFF; CDR3 DNA: TGCGCCAGCAGCCGGGGACTAGCGGGGGGTCATGTCAATGAGCAGTTCTTC
clone size: .; D gene: TRBD1; V gene: TRBV19; J gene: TRBJ1-5; CDR3 protein: CASSVTGHQPQHF; CDR3 DNA: TGTGCCAGTAGTGTGACAGGGCATCAGCCCCAGCATTTT
clone size: .; D gene: .; V gene: TRBV7-8; J gene: TRBJ1-1; CDR3 protein: CASSLVAGQVTEAFF; CDR3 DNA: TGTGCCAGCAGCTTAGTGGCAGGGCAGGTCACTGAAGCTTTCTTT
clone size: .; D gene: TRBD2; V gene: TRBV6-5; J gene: TRBJ2-1; CDR3 protein: CASSISSGSYNEQFF; CDR3 DNA: TGTGCCAGCAGCATATCTAGCGGGAGCTACAATGAGCAGTTCTTC
clone size: .; D gene: .; V gene: TRBV3-1/TRBV3-2; J gene: TRBJ2-1; CDR3 protein: CASSQPKQGVEQFF; CDR3 DNA: TGTGCCAGCAGCCAACCAAAACAGGGCGTTGAGCAGTTCTTC
clone size: once; D gene: .; V gene: TRBV7-9; J gene: TRBJ2-6; CDR3 protein: CASSFTGNSGANVLTF; CDR3 DNA: TGTGCCAGCAGCTTCACAGGGAACTCTGGGGCCAACGTCCTGACTTTC
clone size: .; D gene: .; V gene: TRBV2; J gene: TRBJ2-1; CDR3 protein: CASSEGPNYNEQFF; CDR3 DNA: TGTGCCAGCAGTGAGGGGCCCAACTACAATGAGCAGTTCTTC
clone size: .; D gene: .; V gene: TRBV9; J gene: TRBJ1-3; CDR3 protein: CASSVEDSLNLVNTIYF; CDR3 DNA: TGTGCCAGCAGCGTAGAGGACAGTCTGAACCTCGTAAACACCATATATTTT
clone size: .; D gene: .; V gene: TRBV5-5; J gene: TRBJ2-1; CDR3 protein: CASSPQVLDDEQFF; CDR3 DNA: TGTGCCAGCAGCCCCCAGGTCCTCGACGATGAGCAGTTCTTC
clone size: .; D gene: .; V gene: TRBV3-1/TRBV3-2; J gene: TRBJ2-7; CDR3 protein: CASSQVNLQFEQYF; CDR3 DNA: TGTGCCAGCAGCCAAGTTAACCTTCAGTTCGAGCAGTACTTC
clone size: .; D gene: TRBD1; V gene: TRBV4-2; J gene: TRBJ2-7; CDR3 protein: CASSQVSGTGNRQGKYEQYF; CDR3 DNA: TGTGCCAGCAGCCAAGTGTCCGGGACAGGGAATCGACAGGGTAAATACGAGCAGTACTTC
clone size: .; D gene: .; V gene: TRBV3-1/TRBV3-2; J gene: TRBJ1-1; CDR3 protein: CASSHVRGTAEAFF; CDR3 DNA: TGTGCCAGCAGCCATGTTAGGGGCACCGCTGAAGCTTTCTTT
clone size: .; D gene: TRBD1; V gene: TRBV3-1/TRBV3-2; J gene: TRBJ2-5; CDR3 protein: CASSHRGRSETQYF; CDR3 DNA: TGTGCCAGCAGCCACAGGGGGCGTTCAGAGACCCAGTACTTC
clone size: .; D gene: .; V gene: TRBV28; J gene: TRBJ2-2; CDR3 protein: CASSAEGLSNTGELFF; CDR3 DNA: TGTGCCAGCAGTGCGGAGGGACTTAGCAACACCGGGGAGCTGTTTTTT
clone size: .; D gene: TRBD1; V gene: TRBV2; J gene: TRBJ1-6; CDR3 protein: CASSEEGAHSPLHF; CDR3 DNA: TGTGCCAGCAGTGAAGAGGGGGCCCATTCACCCCTCCACTTT
clone size: .; D gene: TRBD1; V gene: TRBV4-1; J gene: TRBJ2-5; CDR3 protein: CASSQLDRGEETQYF; CDR3 DNA: TGCGCCAGCAGCCAGCTAGACAGGGGGGAAGAGACCCAGTACTTC
clone size: .; D gene: .; V gene: TRBV19; J gene: TRBJ2-1; CDR3 protein: CASSIGGPYNEQFF; CDR3 DNA: TGTGCCAGTAGTATCGGGGGACCTTACAATGAGCAGTTCTTC
clone size: .; D gene: TRBD1; V gene: TRBV9; J gene: TRBJ1-3; CDR3 protein: CASSPRTGNAGNTIYF; CDR3 DNA: TGTGCCAGCAGCCCCCGGACAGGGAACGCCGGAAACACCATATATTTT
clone size: .; D gene: TRBD1; V gene: TRBV5-1; J gene: TRBJ1-4; CDR3 protein: CASSLAPGQGLGEKLFF; CDR3 DNA: TGCGCCAGCAGCTTGGCTCCGGGACAGGGGTTAGGTGAAAAACTGTTTTTT
clone size: .; D gene: TRBD2; V gene: TRBV7-2; J gene: TRBJ2-3; CDR3 protein: CASSLAGAGASTDTQYF; CDR3 DNA: TGTGCCAGCAGCTTAGCAGGGGCGGGAGCTAGCACAGATACGCAGTATTTT
clone size: .; D gene: .; V gene: TRBV9; J gene: TRBJ2-2; CDR3 protein: CASSVEPSLYTGELFF; CDR3 DNA: TGTGCCAGCAGCGTAGAGCCTAGCTTGTACACCGGGGAGCTGTTTTTT
clone size: once; D gene: .; V gene: TRBV12-2; J gene: TRBJ1-2; CDR3 protein: CASRPTGPYGYTF; CDR3 DNA: TGTGCAAGTCGCCCGACAGGACCCTATGGCTACACCTTC
clone size: .; D gene: TRBD1; V gene: TRBV5-8; J gene: TRBJ1-2; CDR3 protein: CASSFDRGPYGYTF; CDR3 DNA: TGTGCCAGCAGCTTCGACAGGGGGCCTTATGGCTACACCTTC
clone size: few; D gene: .; V gene: TRBV5-1; J gene: TRBJ2-1; CDR3 protein: CASSLTGYNEQFF; CDR3 DNA: TGCGCCAGCAGCTTAACCGGCTACAATGAGCAGTTCTTC
clone size: .; D gene: TRBD1; V gene: TRBV19; J gene: TRBJ2-5; CDR3 protein: CASSILGQGQETQYF; CDR3 DNA: TGTGCCAGTAGTATCTTAGGACAGGGGCAAGAGACCCAGTACTTC
clone size: .; D gene: .; V gene: TRBV9; J gene: TRBJ2-6; CDR3 protein: CASTQGSLRVSGANVLTF; CDR3 DNA: TGTGCCAGCACCCAGGGAAGTTTAAGGGTATCGGGGGCCAACGTCCTGACTTTC
clone size: .; D gene: .; V gene: TRBV2; J gene: TRBJ2-2; CDR3 protein: CAAGGTGGDTGELFF; CDR3 DNA: TGTGCCGCGGGTGGTACAGGGGGGGACACCGGGGAGCTGTTTTTT
clone size: .; D gene: .; V gene: TRBV6-2/TRBV6-3; J gene: TRBJ2-7; CDR3 protein: CASSWIREVYEQYF; CDR3 DNA: TGTGCCAGCAGTTGGATAAGGGAGGTCTACGAGCAGTACTTC
clone size: .; D gene: TRBD2; V gene: TRBV29-1; J gene: TRBJ2-1; CDR3 protein: CSVPKTSGRVLYEQFF; CDR3 DNA: TGCAGCGTTCCTAAGACTAGCGGGAGAGTCTTGTATGAGCAGTTCTTC